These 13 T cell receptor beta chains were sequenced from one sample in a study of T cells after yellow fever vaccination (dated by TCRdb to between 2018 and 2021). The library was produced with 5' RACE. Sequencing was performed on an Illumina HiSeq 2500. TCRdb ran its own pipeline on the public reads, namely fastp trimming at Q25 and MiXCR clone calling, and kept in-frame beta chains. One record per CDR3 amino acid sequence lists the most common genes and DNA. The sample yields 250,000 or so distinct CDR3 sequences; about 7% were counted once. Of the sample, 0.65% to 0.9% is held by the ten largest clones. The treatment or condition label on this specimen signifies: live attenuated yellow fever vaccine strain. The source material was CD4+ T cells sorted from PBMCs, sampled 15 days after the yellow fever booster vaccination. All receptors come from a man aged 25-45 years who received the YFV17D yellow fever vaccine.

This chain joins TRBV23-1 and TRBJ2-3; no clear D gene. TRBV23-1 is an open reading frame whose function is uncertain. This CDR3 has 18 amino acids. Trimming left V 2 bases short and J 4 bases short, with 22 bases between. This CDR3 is CASSQKMVGKLIADTQYF. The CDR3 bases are TGCGCCAGCAGTCAAAAAATGGTGGGGAAATTAATCGCAGATACGCAGTATTTT.

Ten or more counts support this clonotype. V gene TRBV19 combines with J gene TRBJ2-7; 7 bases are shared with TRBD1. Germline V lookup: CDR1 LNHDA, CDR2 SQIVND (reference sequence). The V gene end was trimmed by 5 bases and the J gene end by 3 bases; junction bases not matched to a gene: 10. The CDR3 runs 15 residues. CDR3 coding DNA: TGTGCCAGTAGTCTCAAGGGACAGATAAACTACGAGCAGTACTTC. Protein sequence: CASSLKGQINYEQYF.

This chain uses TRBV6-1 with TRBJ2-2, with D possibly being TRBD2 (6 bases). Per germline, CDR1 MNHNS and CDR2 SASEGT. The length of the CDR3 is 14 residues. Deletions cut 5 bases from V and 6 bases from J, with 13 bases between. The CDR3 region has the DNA TGTGCCAGCAGTCTCACCGGGGGTCCCGGGGAGCTGTTTTTT. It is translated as CASSLTGGPGELFF.

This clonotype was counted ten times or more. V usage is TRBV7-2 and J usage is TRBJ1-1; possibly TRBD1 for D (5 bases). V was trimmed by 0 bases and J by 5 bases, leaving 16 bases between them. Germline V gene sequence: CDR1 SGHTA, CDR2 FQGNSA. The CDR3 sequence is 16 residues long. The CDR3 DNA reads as TGTGCCAGCAGCTTAGCGGTCGCGGGGGTAAGAACTGAAGCTTTCTTT. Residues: CASSLAVAGVRTEAFF. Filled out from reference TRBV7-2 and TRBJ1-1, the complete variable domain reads GAGVSQSPSNKVTEKGKDVELRCDPISGHTALYWYRQSLGQGLEFLIYFQGNSAPDKSGLPSDRFSAERTGGSVSTLTIQRTQQEDSAVYLCASSLAVAGVRTEAFFGQGTRLTVV.

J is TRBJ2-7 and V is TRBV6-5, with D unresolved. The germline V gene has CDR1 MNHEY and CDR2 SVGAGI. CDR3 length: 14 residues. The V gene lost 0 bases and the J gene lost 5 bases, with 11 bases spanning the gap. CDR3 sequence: CASSYSTSSHEQYF. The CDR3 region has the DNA TGTGCCAGCAGTTACTCGACATCGAGCCACGAGCAGTACTTC.

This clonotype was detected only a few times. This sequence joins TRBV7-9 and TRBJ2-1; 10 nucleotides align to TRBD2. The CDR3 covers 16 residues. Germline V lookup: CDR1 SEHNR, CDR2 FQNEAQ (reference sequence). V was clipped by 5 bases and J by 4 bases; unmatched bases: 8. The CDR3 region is CASSGTLAGPYNEQFF. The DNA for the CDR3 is TGTGCCAGCAGCGGGACACTAGCGGGACCTTACAATGAGCAGTTCTTC.

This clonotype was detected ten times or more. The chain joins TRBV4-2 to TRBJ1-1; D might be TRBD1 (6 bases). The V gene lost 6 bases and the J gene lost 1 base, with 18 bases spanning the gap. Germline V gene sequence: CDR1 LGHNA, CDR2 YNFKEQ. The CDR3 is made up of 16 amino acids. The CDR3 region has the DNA TGTGCCAGCAGTTTACTGGGGGGGCAGAGGAACACTGAAGCTTTCTTT. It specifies CASSLLGGQRNTEAFF.

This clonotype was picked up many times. CDR3: CASSRDSSRDEQFF. CDR3 DNA: TGCGCCAGCAGTCGAGACAGTAGCCGCGATGAGCAGTTCTTC. This chain links TRBV5-1 with TRBJ2-1, with a possible D match to TRBD1 (5 bases). The ends were cut back, 5 bases at V and 8 bases at J, with 17 bases in the middle. CDR3 size: 14 residues. Germline V gene sequence: CDR1 SGHRS, CDR2 YFSETQ. The full variable domain, in which reference TRBV5-1 and TRBJ2-1 provide the parts outside the CDR3, is KAGVTQTPRYLIKTRGQQVTLSCSPISGHRSVSWYQQTPGQGLQFLFEYFSETQRNKGNFPGRFSGRQFSNSRSEMNVSTLELGDSALYLCASSRDSSRDEQFFGPGTRLTVL.

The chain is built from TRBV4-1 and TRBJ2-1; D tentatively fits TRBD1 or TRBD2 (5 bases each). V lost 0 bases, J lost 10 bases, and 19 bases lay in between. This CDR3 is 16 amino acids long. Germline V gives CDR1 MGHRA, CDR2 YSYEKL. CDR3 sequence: CASSQELSRPGAEQFF. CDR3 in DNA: TGCGCCAGCAGCCAAGAACTATCGCGCCCCGGGGCGGAGCAGTTCTTC.

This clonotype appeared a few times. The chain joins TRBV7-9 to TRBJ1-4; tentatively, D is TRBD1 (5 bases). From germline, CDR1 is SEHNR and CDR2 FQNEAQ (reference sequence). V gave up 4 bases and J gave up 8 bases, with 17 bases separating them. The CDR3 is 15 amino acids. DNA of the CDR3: TGTGCCAGCAGCTACTTTGGGGGGAAACACGAAAAACTGTTTTTT. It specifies CASSYFGGKHEKLFF.

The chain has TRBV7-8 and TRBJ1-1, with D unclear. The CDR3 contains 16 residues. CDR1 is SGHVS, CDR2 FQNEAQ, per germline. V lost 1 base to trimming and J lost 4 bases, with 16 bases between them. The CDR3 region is CASSLVSRPGGTEAFF. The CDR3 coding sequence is TGTGCCAGCAGCTTAGTAAGCCGACCGGGAGGCACTGAAGCTTTCTTT. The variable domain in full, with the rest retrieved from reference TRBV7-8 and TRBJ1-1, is GAGVSQSPRYKVAKRGQDVALRCDPISGHVSLFWYQQALGQGPEFLTYFQNEAQLDKSGLPSDRFFAERPEGSVSTLKIQRTQQEDSAVYLCASSLVSRPGGTEAFFGQGTRLTVV.

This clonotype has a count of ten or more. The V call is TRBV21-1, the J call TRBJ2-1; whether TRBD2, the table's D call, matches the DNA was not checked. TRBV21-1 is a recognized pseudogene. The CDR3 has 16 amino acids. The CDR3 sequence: CASSKEGGRRYNEQFF. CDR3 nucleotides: TGTGCCAGCAGCAAAGAGGGCGGGAGGCGATACAATGAGCAGTTCTTC.

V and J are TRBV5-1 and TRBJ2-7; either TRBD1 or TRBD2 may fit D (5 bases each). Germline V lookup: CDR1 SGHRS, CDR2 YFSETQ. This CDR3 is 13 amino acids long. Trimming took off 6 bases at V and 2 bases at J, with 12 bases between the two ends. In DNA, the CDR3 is TGCGCCAGCAAGGGGACGGCAACCTACGAGCAGTACTTC. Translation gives CASKGTATYEQYF.